The 10 T cell receptor beta chains reported below all come from one sample, sequenced in a study of blood T cell repertoires in COVID-19. TCRdb's copy holds only in-frame clones and misses some; the assay was immunoSEQ multiplex PCR. The repertoire includes a few hundred thousand clones, 70% to 90% of them detected once, and around 12% sits in the top ten. The sequenced material came from peripheral blood. The receptors stem from an older woman with COVID-19, enrolled during active disease.

The chain combines TRBV7-2 with TRBJ1-2, with D unclear. The CDR3 has 15 residues. Germline CDR1 reads SGHTA; CDR2 reads FQGNSA. V lost 3 bases and J lost 3, with 14 bases in between. This CDR3 is CASSFRLGEYYGYTF. CDR3 nucleotide sequence: TGTGCCAGCAGCTTTCGGTTGGGAGAGTACTATGGCTACACCTTC.

The rearrangement links TRBV5-1 to TRBJ2-7, with 7 nucleotides matching TRBD1. Germline loops: CDR1 SGHRS, CDR2 YFSETQ. After removal of 4 bases from V and 7 bases from J, the junction contained 11 bases not matched to a gene. CDR3 length: 14 amino acids. CDR3 bases: TGCGCCAGCAGCCGGGACAGTGCTAAGGGAGAGCAGTACTTC. It is translated as CASSRDSAKGEQYF.

The chain joins TRBV27 to TRBJ1-1, with D perhaps matching TRBD1 (5 bases). Trimming cost V 3 bases and J 5 bases, with 10 bases left between them. The germline V gene has CDR1 MNHEY and CDR2 SMNVEV (reference sequence). The CDR3 sequence is 13 residues long. The CDR3 coding sequence is TGTGCCAGCAGTTTTGGGGAGGGGACTGAAGCTTTCTTT. Translating gives CASSFGEGTEAFF.

The chain has TRBV28 and TRBJ2-7; D is possibly TRBD1 (5 bases). With 6 bases removed from V and 3 bases from J, the gap between germline ends came to 18 bases. The CDR3 extends over 15 amino acids. Germline assignment: CDR1 MDHEN and CDR2 SYDVKM. Written as DNA, the CDR3 is TGTGCCAGCAGCCTCGACAGCTCCCTTGGCTACGAGCAGTACTTC. It yields the protein CASSLDSSLGYEQYF.

The J gene is TRBJ2-7, the V gene TRBV10-3, with TRBD2 as a possible D gene (6 bases). With 3 bases removed from V and 3 bases from J, the gap between germline ends came to 12 bases. The CDR3 sequence is 14 residues long. Germline CDR1 reads ENHRY; CDR2 reads SYGVKD. CDR3 region: CAISDLSGFYEQYF. The CDR3 region has the DNA TGTGCCATCAGTGATCTAAGCGGGTTCTACGAGCAGTACTTC.

The genes are TRBV5-1 and TRBJ2-3, with D possibly matching TRBD2 (6 bases). In germline, CDR1 is SGHRS, CDR2 YFSETQ. Deletions cut 4 bases from V and 0 bases from J, with 12 bases between. This CDR3 comprises 15 residues. The DNA of the CDR3 is TGCGCCAGCAGCGGGGACTTAACTAGCACAGATACGCAGTATTTT. It yields the protein CASSGDLTSTDTQYF.

The chain recombines TRBV4-1 with TRBJ1-5; D might be TRBD1 (6 bases). Trimming shortened V by 3 bases and J by 7 bases, and 13 bases separated the two germline ends. The V gene's germline CDR1 is MGHRA and CDR2 YSYEKL. CDR3 length: 14 amino acids. The CDR3 DNA is TGCGCCAGCAGCCATCCAGGGGCCGGGCAGCCCCAGCATTTT. Encoded protein: CASSHPGAGQPQHF.

This rearrangement joins TRBV29-1 to TRBJ1-2; no reliable D call. Trimming left V 4 bases short and J 8 bases short, with 11 bases between. CDR1 is SQVTM, CDR2 ANQGSEA, per germline. The CDR3 spans 11 residues. The CDR3 DNA follows: TGCAGCGTTGTACGGGAAGGAGGCTACACCTTC. This encodes CSVVREGGYTF.

The rearrangement joins TRBV27 to TRBJ1-1, with D possibly TRBD1 on 5 matching bases. The CDR3 extends over 13 amino acids. Looked up from germline, CDR1 is MNHEY and CDR2 is SMNVEV (reference sequence). Trimming took 3 bases from V and 5 from J, leaving 10 bases between them. CDR3 loop: CASSLGGRTEAFF. For the CDR3, the DNA is TGTGCCAGCAGTTTGGGGGGTAGGACTGAAGCTTTCTTT.

The chain joins TRBV30 to TRBJ2-7; D possibly corresponds to TRBD2 (5 bases). V lost 4 bases, J lost 3 bases, and 10 bases lay in between. CDR1 GTSNPN and CDR2 SVGIG come from the germline V gene (reference sequence). The CDR3 contains 12 residues. The CDR3 nucleotides are TGTGCCTGGACGGGGAAGAGCTACGAGCAGTACTTC. Amino acids: CAWTGKSYEQYF.